This is a list of T cell receptor beta chains from one sample in a study of preoperative IRX-2 immunotherapy in early breast cancer. Sequenced by immunoSEQ multiplex PCR; TCRdb stores in-frame clones only, minus some. The sample shows 2,700 or so clones, 77% of them seen only once. Sequences were derived from tumor tissue, sampled after IRX-2 immunotherapy. The receptors were gathered from a human donor with breast cancer. CDR3s include the opening cysteine and the closing phenylalanine or tryptophan. Fields, in order: D gene, V gene, J gene, clone size, CDR3 DNA, CDR3 protein. D genes are given only for firm matches. Clone size appears in some rows only: once, few, many, or a class for an expanded clone.

d_gene: TRBD1; v_gene: TRBV6-8; j_gene: TRBJ2-1; abundance: once; CDR3nt: TGTGCCAGCAGTGGAAACAGGGGCAATGAGCAGTTCTTC; CDR3aa: CASSGNRGNEQFF
d_gene: -; v_gene: TRBV6-8; j_gene: TRBJ2-7; abundance: -; CDR3nt: TGTGCCAGCAGTTATCCCGACTCCTACGAGCAGTACTTC; CDR3aa: CASSYPDSYEQYF
d_gene: -; v_gene: TRBV19; j_gene: TRBJ2-5; abundance: -; CDR3nt: TGTGCCAGTAGTATAGATCATTCGTTGGGTGGACAGTACTTC; CDR3aa: CASSIDHSLGGQYF
d_gene: TRBD1; v_gene: TRBV6-1; j_gene: TRBJ1-2; abundance: -; CDR3nt: TGTGCCAGCAGTGAAGGACAGGGAGCGGGCTACACCTTC; CDR3aa: CASSEGQGAGYTF
d_gene: TRBD2; v_gene: TRBV5-1; j_gene: TRBJ2-1; abundance: -; CDR3nt: TGCGCCAGCAGCCTAGAGCGGGGGGGCTACAATGAGCAGTTCTTC; CDR3aa: CASSLERGGYNEQFF
d_gene: -; v_gene: TRBV5-1; j_gene: TRBJ1-1; abundance: -; CDR3nt: TGCGCCAGCAGCTTGTGGGGGACCAACACTGAAGCTTTCTTT; CDR3aa: CASSLWGTNTEAFF
d_gene: -; v_gene: TRBV11-3; j_gene: TRBJ2-7; abundance: -; CDR3nt: TGTGCCAGCAGCCAAGCTGGGACATCAGGGGGGGAGCAGTACTTC; CDR3aa: CASSQAGTSGGEQYF
d_gene: TRBD1; v_gene: TRBV29-1; j_gene: TRBJ1-5; abundance: -; CDR3nt: TGCAGCGTTGGGACAGGGGGCGTTCAGCCCCAGCATTTT; CDR3aa: CSVGTGGVQPQHF
d_gene: -; v_gene: TRBV9; j_gene: TRBJ1-5; abundance: -; CDR3nt: TGTGCCAGCAGTGGACACAGGGTGAGCAATCAGCCCCAGCATTTT; CDR3aa: CASSGHRVSNQPQHF
d_gene: -; v_gene: TRBV19; j_gene: TRBJ2-2; abundance: -; CDR3nt: TGTGCCAGTAGTCTCTCCCCAGGGCGGACCGGGGAGCTGTTTTTT; CDR3aa: CASSLSPGRTGELFF